Listed here are 27 T cell receptor beta chains from one sample, sequenced in a study of blood T cell repertoires in COVID-19. The method was immunoSEQ multiplex PCR; TCRdb's version includes in-frame clones alone and lacks a portion of them. The sample lists 200,000 to 250,000 clones, roughly 87% seen once, with around 10% in the top ten. The sequencing input was PBMCs or T cells enriched from blood (not recorded which). The receptors were sampled from a man aged 18 to 29 with acute COVID-19.

This clone appeared a single time. V gene TRBV2 combines with J gene TRBJ2-1, with 8 positions matching TRBD2. Germline values: CDR1 SNHLY, CDR2 FYNNEI. CDR3 length: 11 residues. Losses at the gene ends were 6 bases for V and 8 bases for J; bases not matched to a gene: 0. CDR3 DNA: TGTGCCAGCAGGCGGGAGGATGAGCAGTTCTTC. It specifies CASRREDEQFF.

The V gene is TRBV6-2 or TRBV6-3, the J gene TRBJ1-4; TRBD1 might be the D (5 bases). V shed 0 bases and J shed 8 bases, with 16 bases lying between them. The V gene's germline CDR1 is MNHEY and CDR2 SVGEGT. This CDR3 region has 16 residues. This CDR3 reads CASSYSRAGGKEKLFF. CDR3 DNA sequence: TGTGCCAGCAGTTACTCGAGAGCGGGGGGGAAAGAAAAACTGTTTTTT.

The chain is built from TRBV5-1 and TRBJ2-3; 7 positions agree with TRBD1. The V and J ends lost 0 bases and 1 base, in that order; junction bases with no gene match: 2. The germline V gene encodes CDR1 SGHRS and CDR2 YFSETQ. CDR3 length: 15 residues. CDR3: CASSLDGQGTDTQYF. The CDR3 coding sequence is TGCGCCAGCAGCTTGGACGGACAGGGCACAGATACGCAGTATTTT.

The V and J genes are TRBV13 and TRBJ2-5; 7 bases are shared with TRBD1. Losses at the gene ends were 4 bases for V and 5 bases for J; bases not matched to a gene: 10. Germline CDR1 is PRHDT and CDR2 is FYEKMQ (reference sequence). The CDR3 is 15 residues long. The CDR3 loop reads CASSYRQGRGETQYF. The CDR3 DNA is TGTGCCAGCAGCTACCGACAGGGAAGGGGGGAGACCCAGTACTTC.

The V gene is TRBV9, the J gene TRBJ2-7; D is possibly TRBD1 (6 bases). Germline assignment: CDR1 SGDLS and CDR2 YYNGEE. V was pared by 4 bases and J by 6 bases, with 14 bases between. CDR3 length: 13 residues. CDR3: CASSTQGLGEQYF. CDR3 coding DNA: TGTGCCAGCAGCACACAGGGATTAGGCGAGCAGTACTTC.

This chain connects TRBV6-5 to TRBJ2-1, with 9 bases matching TRBD2. Germline assignment: CDR1 MNHEY and CDR2 SVGAGI. The V and J ends lost 2 bases and 8 bases, in that order; junction bases with no gene match: 7. The length of the CDR3 is 15 residues. CDR3 nucleotide sequence: TGTGCCAGCAGTTACGGGGCGGGAGGGAGCTATGAGCAGTTCTTC. Residues: CASSYGAGGSYEQFF.

This clone was counted once. CDR3 sequence reads: CASSRTSGRKHTGELFF. The DNA of the CDR3 is TGTGCCAGCAGCCGGACTAGCGGGAGGAAGCACACCGGGGAGCTGTTTTTT. V usage is TRBV6-2 or TRBV6-3 and J usage is TRBJ2-2; TRBD2 aligns across 14 bases. This CDR3 region has 17 residues. The germline V gene encodes CDR1 MNHEY and CDR2 SVGEGT. V shed 6 bases and J 3 bases; nucleotides not matched to a gene: 6.

The chain links TRBV29-1 to TRBJ2-1, with 8 positions matching TRBD2. The CDR3 is made up of 14 amino acids. Germline CDR1 and CDR2: SQVTM and ANQGSEA. The junction had 8 bases not matched to a gene; V was cut back by 2 bases and J by 8 bases. The CDR3 DNA is TGCAGCGTTGAATCCGGGGGGGCAGTGGATGAGCAGTTCTTC. Translated, it gives CSVESGGAVDEQFF.

V is TRBV28 and J is TRBJ2-1, with TRBD2 as a possible D gene (6 bases). Per germline, CDR1 MDHEN and CDR2 SYDVKM. The V gene lost 3 bases and the J gene lost 6 bases, with 12 bases spanning the gap. There are 14 residues in the CDR3. CDR3 loop: CASSFGGQGNEQFF. The CDR3 coding sequence is TGTGCCAGCAGTTTCGGGGGTCAGGGCAATGAGCAGTTCTTC.

The rearrangement joins TRBV5-6 to TRBJ2-5; tentative D call: TRBD1 (7 bases). Germline assignment: CDR1 SGHDT and CDR2 YYEEEE. The CDR3 is 15 amino acids. V was shortened by 4 bases and J by 5 bases, with 18 bases between the two germline ends. CDR3 bases: TGTGCCAGCAGCGTGGGGGGAAGGGGGCAGGAGACCCAGTACTTC. Encoded protein: CASSVGGRGQETQYF.

The chain combines TRBV4-1 with TRBJ2-1, with unresolved D. Trimming removed 2 bases at V and 5 bases at J, with 7 bases between. Germline values: CDR1 MGHRA, CDR2 YSYEKL. The CDR3 is made up of 13 amino acids. The CDR3 spells CASSQHLDNEQFF. DNA of the CDR3: TGCGCCAGCAGCCAACATTTAGACAATGAGCAGTTCTTC.

The V and J genes are TRBV28 and TRBJ2-7; TRBD2 matches 10 bases. After removal of 2 bases from V and 2 bases from J, the junction contained 0 bases not matched to a gene. Germline V gene data show CDR1 as MDHEN and CDR2 as SYDVKM. The CDR3 runs to 14 residues. This CDR3 is CASSLTSGTYEQYF. Here the CDR3 DNA reads TGTGCCAGCAGTTTAACTAGCGGGACCTACGAGCAGTACTTC.

The chain employs TRBV18 and TRBJ2-7; weak D call: TRBD1 (5 bases). Germline V lookup: CDR1 KGHSH, CDR2 LQKENI. The CDR3 runs to 16 residues. V was trimmed by 4 bases and J by 0 bases, leaving 16 bases between them. Written as DNA, the CDR3 is TGTGCCAGCTCACGCCCGGACAAACCGAGCTCCTACGAGCAGTACTTC. This encodes CASSRPDKPSSYEQYF.

The rearrangement links TRBV27 to TRBJ2-1, with D possibly TRBD2 on 6 matching bases. Trimming took 5 bases from V and 0 from J, leaving 20 bases between them. This CDR3 has 18 amino acids. Germline values: CDR1 MNHEY, CDR2 SMNVEV (reference sequence). DNA of the CDR3: TGTGCCAGCAGTCCCTCCCCGGGACTCCTGAGCTCCTACAATGAGCAGTTCTTC. Translated, it gives CASSPSPGLLSSYNEQFF.

The chain couples TRBV7-8 to TRBJ2-7; D is perhaps TRBD1 (5 bases). CDR1 is SGHVS, CDR2 FQNEAQ, per germline. CDR3 length equals 13 residues. Trimming took 5 bases from V and 0 from J, leaving 8 bases between them. The CDR3 DNA is TGTGCCAGCAGCGAGGACAACTCCTACGAGCAGTACTTC. It encodes CASSEDNSYEQYF.

The chain couples TRBV7-3 to TRBJ2-7, with a weak D call TRBD2 (6 bases). Germline CDR1 SGHTA, CDR2 FQGTGA. CDR3 length: 14 residues. V dropped 4 bases and J dropped 1 base, with 11 bases sitting between them. As DNA, the CDR3 is TGTGCCAGCAGCTCGACCGGAGGGTCCTACGAGCAGTACTTC. Translated: CASSSTGGSYEQYF.

The rearrangement uses TRBV11-1 and TRBJ2-7, with D unclear. Trimming pared 0 bases from V and 0 bases from J, leaving 12 bases between. There are 16 residues in the CDR3. Per the germline V gene, CDR1 is SGHAT and CDR2 is FQDESV (reference sequence). The CDR3: CASSLALTSSSYEQYF. CDR3 nucleotide sequence: TGTGCCAGCAGCTTAGCGCTAACGTCTAGCTCCTACGAGCAGTACTTC.

The J gene is TRBJ1-3, the V gene TRBV7-9, with no clear D. Germline V CDR1 and CDR2: SEHNR, FQNEAQ (reference sequence). The V end was cut by 7 bases, the J end by 8 bases, with 12 bases between. The CDR3 is 12 amino acids. In nucleotides, the CDR3 is TGTGCCAGCACCCGAACCGGAGACACCATATATTTT. Its translation is CASTRTGDTIYF. The full variable domain, with the rest looked up from reference TRBV7-9 and TRBJ1-3, is DTGVSQNPRHKITKRGQNVTFRCDPISEHNRLYWYRQTLGQGPEFLTYFQNEAQLEKSRLLSDRFSAERPKGSFSTLEIQRTEQGDSAMYLCASTRTGDTIYFGEGSWLTVV.

The chain recombines TRBV27 with TRBJ2-7; the match to TRBD1 covers 7 bases. The trim removed 6 bases at V and 3 bases at J, leaving 8 bases unmatched. Per the germline V gene, CDR1 is MNHEY and CDR2 is SMNVEV (reference sequence). The CDR3 totals 14 residues. The CDR3 is CASSPSGQIYEQYF. In DNA, the CDR3 is TGTGCCAGCAGCCCTTCGGGACAGATCTACGAGCAGTACTTC.

The J gene is TRBJ1-1, the V gene TRBV2; maybe TRBD1 (5 bases). CDR1 and CDR2 from the germline V gene are SNHLY and FYNNEI. The CDR3 sequence is 14 residues long. V was shortened by 5 bases and J by 6 bases, with 16 bases between the two germline ends. CDR3 coding DNA: TGTGCCAGCAGTTATCAGGGTATAGCGGCTGAAGCTTTCTTT. This sequence encodes CASSYQGIAAEAFF.

The gene calls are TRBV11-1 and TRBJ1-1; the D is unclear. Germline CDR1 and CDR2: SGHAT and FQDESV (reference sequence). V lost 0 bases, J lost 1 base, and 9 bases lay in between. The length of the CDR3 is 15 residues. The CDR3 reads CASSLAPGTNTEAFF. In DNA form, the CDR3 reads TGTGCCAGCAGCTTAGCGCCCGGTACGAACACTGAAGCTTTCTTT.

The V and J genes are TRBV11-3 and TRBJ2-1; a weak D match, TRBD2 (5 bases). V was pared by 7 bases and J by 9 bases, with 10 bases between. The CDR3 loop spans 11 amino acids. Germline CDR1 reads SGHNT; CDR2 reads YENEEA. DNA for the CDR3: TGTGCCAGCAAGCTCGAGGGTGAGCAGTTCTTC. Translating it yields CASKLEGEQFF.

The rearrangement uses TRBV9 and TRBJ2-1, with TRBD1 identical over 10 bases. The CDR3 is made up of 16 amino acids. Germline V gene lookup returns CDR1 SGDLS and CDR2 YYNGEE. J was trimmed by 7 bases and V by 0 bases; bases with no gene match: 7. CDR3 amino acids: CASSVVGTGVWNEQFF. CDR3 DNA sequence: TGTGCCAGCAGCGTAGTGGGGACAGGGGTCTGGAATGAGCAGTTCTTC.

This clone was seen a handful of times. DNA of the CDR3: TGTGCCAGCAGTGTACCAGGGGTCAATCAGCCCCAGCATTTT. Protein product: CASSVPGVNQPQHF. The J gene is TRBJ1-5, the V gene TRBV2; tentative D call: TRBD1 (6 bases). Trimming left V 4 bases short and J 3 bases short, with 10 bases between. The CDR3 covers 14 residues. Per the germline V gene, CDR1 is SNHLY and CDR2 is FYNNEI.

The chain joins TRBV5-1 to TRBJ2-1; the D is unclear. CDR3 length: 14 amino acids. With 5 bases removed from V and 0 bases from J, the gap between germline ends came to 9 bases. The germline CDR1 and CDR2 sequences are SGHRS and YFSETQ. The CDR3 nucleotides read TGCGCCAGCAGTCCTTATAGCTCCTACAATGAGCAGTTCTTC. Encoded protein: CASSPYSSYNEQFF.

The V call is TRBV6-5, the J call TRBJ2-1; D is unresolved. Per germline, CDR1 MNHEY and CDR2 SVGAGI. Trimming took 6 bases from V and 6 from J, leaving 9 bases between them. This CDR3 has 12 amino acids. The CDR3 coding sequence is TGTGCCAGCAGCGTACAAACCAATGAGCAGTTCTTC. It is translated as CASSVQTNEQFF.

The genes are TRBV7-3 and TRBJ2-7; maybe TRBD1 (5 bases). This CDR3 spans 13 amino acids. Trimming took 4 bases from V and 3 from J, leaving 10 bases between them. Germline CDR1 SGHTA, CDR2 FQGTGA. The CDR3 region has the DNA TGTGCCAGCAGCTCGGACAAAAACTACGAGCAGTACTTC. Translation: CASSSDKNYEQYF.